Below, one T cell receptor (beta chain) is given with its context. This record belongs to a study of blood T cell repertoires in COVID-19. Study-level background: Both acute and convalescent COVID-19 samples were obtained from the United States, Italy and Spain. PBMCs, B-cell-depleted T cells, or T cells provided the cDNA or gDNA that made up the material.

Profiling relied on immunoSEQ multiplex PCR, and the TCRdb table lists in-frame clones only, not all of them. The top ten clones hold about 8.9% of a sample with about 210,000 clones, 83% of them seen once. Germline V gives CDR1 SGHNT, CDR2 YENEEA. V lost 0 bases, J lost 7 bases, and 13 bases lay in between. The length of the CDR3 is 15 residues. Sequencing was carried out using peripheral blood. The sequence was obtained from a woman in her 50s with acute or convalescent COVID-19. V and J are TRBV11-3 and TRBJ2-1, with D possibly TRBD2 on 6 matching bases. The DNA of the CDR3 is TGTGCCAGCAGCTTAGATTGGACGGGAGATAATGAGCAGTTCTTC. It specifies CASSLDWTGDNEQFF.